The 30 T cell receptor beta chains listed next were all sequenced from one sample in a study of blood T cell repertoires in COVID-19. Profiled with immunoSEQ multiplex PCR; TCRdb holds only in-frame clones, not every one. The sample gives around 340,000 clones, roughly nine tenths of which show up once; roughly 3.9% is in the top ten. Material: peripheral blood. Receptors originate from a woman in her sixties or seventies with COVID-19, enrolled during active disease.

This sequence joins TRBV6-1 and TRBJ1-2; D might be TRBD1 (6 bases). The CDR3 is 13 residues long. Looked up from germline, CDR1 is MNHNS and CDR2 is SASEGT. Trimming took off 2 bases at V and 5 bases at J, with 9 bases between the two ends. CDR3 in amino acids: CASSERGGYGYTF. The CDR3 coding sequence is TGTGCCAGCAGTGAACGAGGGGGTTATGGCTACACCTTC.

The chain joins TRBV30 to TRBJ2-7; maybe TRBD2 (5 bases). The germline V gene has CDR1 GTSNPN and CDR2 SVGIG (reference sequence). V was trimmed by 2 bases and J by 7 bases, leaving 15 bases between them. This CDR3 region has 13 residues. This chain's CDR3 is CAWSSEVLKEQYF. CDR3 sequence (DNA): TGTGCCTGGAGTTCGGAGGTCCTGAAAGAGCAGTACTTC.

V and J are TRBV19 and TRBJ1-1; D call uncertain. The CDR3 has 12 residues. Trimming stripped 6 bases from V and 0 bases from J, with 5 bases between. The germline V gene encodes CDR1 LNHDA and CDR2 SQIVND (reference sequence). The CDR3 here is CASRYMNTEAFF. The DNA for the CDR3 is TGTGCCAGTAGGTATATGAACACTGAAGCTTTCTTT.

The chain joins TRBV13 to TRBJ1-4; D may be TRBD1 (5 bases). V lost 1 base to trimming and J lost 5 bases, with 5 bases between them. Germline V gene lookup returns CDR1 PRHDT and CDR2 FYEKMQ (reference sequence). The CDR3 is 13 residues long. Here the CDR3 DNA reads TGTGCCAGCAGCTTAGAGGGGAATGAAAAACTGTTTTTT. Protein product: CASSLEGNEKLFF.

The table lists this clone with a few counts. This chain uses TRBV4-2 with TRBJ2-7; D is unresolved. Germline V gene sequence: CDR1 LGHNA, CDR2 YNFKEQ. CDR3 length: 14 residues. Trimming shortened V by 3 bases and J by 6 bases, and 15 bases separated the two germline ends. CDR3 DNA sequence: TGTGCCAGCAGCCACCCTGCAGGTCGCATCGAGCAGTACTTC. Amino acid sequence: CASSHPAGRIEQYF.

The V gene is TRBV19, the J gene TRBJ1-1, with 7 nucleotides matching TRBD1. V lost 8 bases and J lost 3; bases outside the gene matches: 15. This CDR3 region has 16 residues. In germline, CDR1 is LNHDA, CDR2 SQIVND (reference sequence). CDR3 amino acids: CASRSPGQASDTEAFF. The CDR3 nucleotides read TGTGCCAGTCGATCCCCCGGACAGGCAAGTGACACTGAAGCTTTCTTT. Combining the CDR3 with reference TRBV19 and TRBJ1-1 gives the whole variable domain DGGITQSPKYLFRKEGQNVTLSCEQNLNHDAMYWYRQDPGQGLRLIYYSQIVNDFQKGDIAEGYSVSREKKESFPLTVTSAQKNPTAFYLCASRSPGQASDTEAFFGQGTRLTVV.

This clone was counted between two and nine times. The chain has TRBV10-1 and TRBJ1-6; 7 bases fit TRBD1. The CDR3 covers 14 residues. The germline V gene encodes CDR1 WNHNN and CDR2 SYGVQD (reference sequence). J was trimmed by 4 bases and V by 7 bases; bases with no gene match: 4. CDR3 residues: CASMAGGYNSPLHF. In DNA form, the CDR3 reads TGCGCCAGCATGGCAGGGGGGTATAATTCACCCCTCCACTTT.

This chain connects TRBV6-5 to TRBJ2-7, with 9 bases that match TRBD1. CDR3 size: 12 residues. V was clipped by 8 bases and J by 4 bases; unmatched bases: 3. Looked up from germline, CDR1 is MNHEY and CDR2 is SVGAGI. Here the CDR3 reads CASGTGFYEQYF. The CDR3, as DNA: TGTGCCAGCGGGACAGGGTTTTACGAGCAGTACTTC.

The gene calls are TRBV6-1 and TRBJ2-1, with 9 bases fitting TRBD2. Germline assignment: CDR1 MNHNS and CDR2 SASEGT. The ends lost 2 bases at V and 8 bases at J; junction bases unmatched: 16. The CDR3 has 18 amino acids. The CDR3: CASSELVFGGGGAYEQFF. CDR3 bases: TGTGCCAGCAGTGAATTAGTGTTTGGTGGCGGGGGGGCGTATGAGCAGTTCTTC.

The gene calls are TRBV3-1 (or the pseudogene TRBV3-2) and TRBJ2-3; TRBD2 matches at 9 bases. The ends lost 4 bases at V and 2 bases at J; junction bases unmatched: 13. The CDR3 has 18 amino acids. Germline lookup yields CDR1 LGHDT and CDR2 YNNKEL (reference sequence). The CDR3 is CASSPMGWRGGDTDTQYF. CDR3 bases: TGTGCCAGCAGCCCTATGGGATGGCGGGGGGGAGACACAGATACGCAGTATTTT.

The chain employs TRBV18 and TRBJ1-5; 7 nucleotides line up with TRBD1. There are 15 residues in the CDR3. With 4 bases clipped from V and 4 bases from J, the junction kept 7 bases outside the gene matches. Germline assignment: CDR1 KGHSH and CDR2 LQKENI. CDR3 loop: CASSLSGGGNQPQHF. The CDR3 DNA reads as TGTGCCAGCTCACTATCAGGGGGTGGAAATCAGCCCCAGCATTTT.

This clone appeared once. The chain couples TRBV6-4 to TRBJ1-2, with TRBD1 identical over 8 bases. Trimming removed 7 bases from V and 3 bases from J; junction bases left unmatched: 19. The CDR3 length is 18 residues. In germline, CDR1 is MRHNA, CDR2 SNTAGT. The CDR3 loop reads CASTYRDRLPNLDYGYTF. The DNA for the CDR3 is TGTGCCAGCACTTACCGGGACAGGTTACCCAATTTAGACTATGGCTACACCTTC.

As regards this clone: Within the sample, other DNA sequences also encode this same CDR3. V usage is TRBV5-1 and J usage is TRBJ1-2, with 9 bases matching TRBD1. The length of the CDR3 is 13 residues. Trimming cost V 3 bases and J 4 bases; bases outside gene matches: 1. CDR1 SGHRS and CDR2 YFSETQ come from the germline V gene. CDR3 amino acids: CASSSGQGYGYTF. The CDR3, as DNA: TGCGCCAGCAGCTCGGGACAGGGCTATGGCTACACCTTC.

V and J are TRBV6-1 and TRBJ2-5; 12 nucleotides align to TRBD2. This CDR3 has 18 amino acids. Trimming cost V 1 base and J 4 bases; bases outside gene matches: 10. The germline gives CDR1 MNHNS, CDR2 SASEGT. The CDR3 loop is CASSEDGTSGGFRETQYF. Written as DNA, the CDR3 is TGTGCCAGCAGTGAAGATGGTACTAGCGGGGGGTTTAGAGAGACCCAGTACTTC.

This rearrangement joins TRBV10-3 to TRBJ1-1; TRBD1 aligns across 8 bases. The CDR3 totals 14 residues. V lost 0 bases and J lost 9; bases outside the gene matches: 6. The germline V gene encodes CDR1 ENHRY and CDR2 SYGVKD. The CDR3 loop is CAISESGRTGKAFF. The CDR3 DNA reads as TGTGCCATCAGTGAGTCTGGGCGGACAGGGAAAGCTTTCTTT.

The chain joins TRBV5-4 to TRBJ2-3; the D gene is possibly TRBD2 (7 bases). The ends were cut back, 2 bases at V and 3 bases at J, with 16 bases in the middle. The CDR3 sequence is 16 residues long. Germline CDR1 reads SGHNT; CDR2 reads YYREEE (reference sequence). CDR3 DNA: TGTGCCAGCAGCTTTTGGGTGCGGGGGCCAACAGATACGCAGTATTTT. Amino acid sequence: CASSFWVRGPTDTQYF. Variable domain in full (rest from reference TRBV5-4 and TRBJ2-3): ETGVTQSPTHLIKTRGQQVTLRCSSQSGHNTVSWYQQALGQGPQFIFQYYREEENGRGNFPPRFSGLQFPNYSSELNVNALELDDSALYLCASSFWVRGPTDTQYFGPGTRLTVL.

The rearrangement joins TRBV7-9 to TRBJ1-2, with D possibly TRBD1 on 5 matching bases. V was clipped by 5 bases and J by 8 bases, with 15 bases between them. The CDR3 is 13 residues long. Germline V gene lookup returns CDR1 SEHNR and CDR2 FQNEAQ (reference sequence). The DNA of the CDR3 is TGTGCCAGCAGCATAACAGGTTCTCGCGGCTACACCTTC. Translating gives CASSITGSRGYTF.

This clone was recorded many times. Other DNA sequences in the sample encode the same CDR3. The chain recombines TRBV6-5 with TRBJ1-1; 9 bases are shared with TRBD1. Trimming removed 2 bases from V and 0 bases from J; junction bases left unmatched: 1. There are 15 residues in the CDR3. Germline-derived CDR1 and CDR2 are MNHEY and SVGAGI. The CDR3 spells CASSYGTGLNTEAFF. CDR3 nucleotide sequence: TGTGCCAGCAGTTACGGGACAGGGTTGAACACTGAAGCTTTCTTT.

This clone was detected a few times. Other DNA sequences in the sample encode the same CDR3. The V and J genes are TRBV5-1 and TRBJ1-2; D is unresolved. The CDR3 is 14 residues long. Germline-derived CDR1 and CDR2 are SGHRS and YFSETQ. V was cut by 1 base and J by 1 base, with 8 bases left in between. The CDR3 DNA sequence: TGCGCCAGCAGCTTGACTGGAGGTAACTATGGCTACACCTTC. This codes for CASSLTGGNYGYTF.

The chain links TRBV28 to TRBJ1-2; D uncertain. Germline lookup yields CDR1 MDHEN and CDR2 SYDVKM. V gave up 3 bases and J gave up 3 bases, with 8 bases separating them. CDR3 length equals 13 residues. CDR3 sequence: CASSFFPDYGYTF. CDR3 coding DNA: TGTGCCAGCAGTTTTTTCCCGGACTATGGCTACACCTTC.

This clone was picked up many times. This chain uses TRBV4-1 with TRBJ1-2; 7 positions agree with TRBD1. The CDR3 is 16 residues long. V lost 0 bases, J lost 2 bases, and 6 bases stayed unmatched. Germline V CDR1 and CDR2: MGHRA, YSYEKL. The CDR3 nucleotides are TGCGCCAGCAGCCAAGAGGCTGGGACAGTGAACTATGGCTACACCTTC. Protein: CASSQEAGTVNYGYTF.

A few counts support this clone. This sequence joins TRBV2 and TRBJ2-7, with D possibly being TRBD1 (6 bases). Germline V gives CDR1 SNHLY, CDR2 FYNNEI. Trimming took off 5 bases at V and 3 bases at J, with 8 bases between the two ends. This CDR3 has 12 residues. The CDR3 sequence is CASSRQDYEQYF. The CDR3 DNA reads TGTGCCAGCAGTCGACAGGACTACGAGCAGTACTTC.

V is TRBV5-1 and J is TRBJ1-3; D remains unclear. Germline V CDR1 and CDR2: SGHRS, YFSETQ. V dropped 5 bases and J dropped 3 bases, with 15 bases sitting between them. The CDR3 extends over 15 amino acids. CDR3: CASSSNSVGGNTIYF. As DNA, the CDR3 is TGCGCCAGCAGTTCCAACAGTGTGGGTGGAAACACCATATATTTT.

The table lists this clone with a few counts. The V and J genes are TRBV29-1 and TRBJ2-7; 7 bases map to TRBD1. The CDR3 runs 14 residues. Germline assignment: CDR1 SQVTM and CDR2 ANQGSEA. The ends lost 4 bases at V and 0 bases at J; junction bases unmatched: 6. The CDR3 DNA reads as TGCAGCGTTGCTGCGTCAGGGGGCTCCTACGAGCAGTACTTC. Protein: CSVAASGGSYEQYF.

This chain links TRBV6-6 with TRBJ1-1; D unclear. The CDR3 covers 13 residues. Trimming took off 3 bases at V and 6 bases at J, with 11 bases between the two ends. The germline CDR1 and CDR2 sequences are MNHNY and SVGAGI (reference sequence). The CDR3 region has the DNA TGTGCCAGCAGTTATGGCTTCCCGCCTGAAGCTTTCTTT. Translated: CASSYGFPPEAFF.

The chain combines TRBV5-4 with TRBJ2-2; 10 bases line up with TRBD1. Trimming took 3 bases from V and 4 from J; bases not matched to a gene: 6. The CDR3 totals 16 residues. Germline V gives CDR1 SGHNT, CDR2 YYREEE (reference sequence). The CDR3 protein is CASSSLTGGFTGELFF. DNA of the CDR3: TGTGCCAGCAGCTCCTTGACAGGGGGCTTCACCGGGGAGCTGTTTTTT.

V gene TRBV29-1 combines with J gene TRBJ1-2; D may be TRBD1 (5 bases). Trimming removed 7 bases at V and 8 bases at J, with 17 bases between. This CDR3 has 12 amino acids. Germline V gives CDR1 SQVTM, CDR2 ANQGSEA. For the CDR3, the DNA is TGCAGCGCCCCCGGGGAGGGGTCCGGCTACACCTTC. It codes for CSAPGEGSGYTF.

The chain links TRBV4-1 to TRBJ2-3; 10 nucleotides match TRBD2. Germline V lookup: CDR1 MGHRA, CDR2 YSYEKL. The CDR3 is made up of 17 amino acids. Trimming removed 4 bases from V and 4 bases from J; junction bases left unmatched: 11. CDR3 DNA: TGCGCCAGCAGCCGGCAGGGACTAGCGAGTATAGCAGATACGCAGTATTTT. As protein: CASSRQGLASIADTQYF.

The chain links TRBV7-3 to TRBJ2-5; no clear D gene. This CDR3 comprises 13 residues. CDR1 is SGHTA and CDR2 is FQGTGA in the germline V gene. Trimming removed 3 bases at V and 5 bases at J, with 10 bases between. The CDR3 DNA is TGTGCCAGCAGCTTTGGTCCACGGGAGACCCAGTACTTC. Residues: CASSFGPRETQYF.

V and J are TRBV6-4 and TRBJ1-2; 8 bases map to TRBD1. CDR1 is MRHNA, CDR2 SNTAGT, per germline. The CDR3 contains 20 residues. Trimming removed 6 bases from V and 3 bases from J; junction bases left unmatched: 24. Here the CDR3 reads CASSHNPRGRLYNVDYGYTF. The CDR3 region has the DNA TGTGCCAGCAGCCACAACCCCAGGGGGCGCCTATATAACGTAGACTATGGCTACACCTTC.